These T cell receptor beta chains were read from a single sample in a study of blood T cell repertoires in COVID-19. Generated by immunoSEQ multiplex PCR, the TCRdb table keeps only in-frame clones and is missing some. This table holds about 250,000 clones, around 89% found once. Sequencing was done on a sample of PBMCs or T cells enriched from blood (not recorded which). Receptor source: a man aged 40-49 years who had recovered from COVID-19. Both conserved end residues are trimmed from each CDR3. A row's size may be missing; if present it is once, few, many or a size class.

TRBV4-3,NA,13,ASSQTSGRSNEQY
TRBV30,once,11,AWSVKANQPQH
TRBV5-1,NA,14,ASSLGRTTYQETQY
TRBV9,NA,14,ASSPPGTGSTGELF
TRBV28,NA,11,ASGLQGWEKLF
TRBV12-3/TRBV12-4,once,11,ASSLSLSYEQY
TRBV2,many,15,ASSEGVRTGGVETQY
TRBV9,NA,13,ASSVDSSSNQPQH
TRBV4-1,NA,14,ASSDIPRGAAYEQY
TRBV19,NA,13,ASKHRESGANVLT
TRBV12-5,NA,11,ASGPRGGTEAF
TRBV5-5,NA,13,ASSKALEGNNEQF
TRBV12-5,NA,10,ASRVDFNEQY
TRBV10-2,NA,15,ASSGSGGLSGANVLT
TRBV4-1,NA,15,ASSHDPKEGLKETQY
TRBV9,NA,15,ASSPGDAGAGNQPQH
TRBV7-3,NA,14,ASSKNTGVVQETQY
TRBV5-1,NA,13,ASSALAVTHNEQF
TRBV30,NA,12,AWRLAGRTDTQY
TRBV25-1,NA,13,ASSLRDYGNNEQF
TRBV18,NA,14,ASSLPFGVMNTEAF
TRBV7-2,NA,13,ASSLAGTGSETQY
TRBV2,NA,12,AGRLATSTDTQY
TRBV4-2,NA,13,ASSQIRGRDTEAF
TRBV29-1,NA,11,SVDPSGYNEQF
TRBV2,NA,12,AREGQGSGNEQF
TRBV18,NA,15,ASSPLDSILAKNIQY
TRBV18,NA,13,ASSTKTGGNTEAF
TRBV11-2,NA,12,ASSLGQNTGGYT
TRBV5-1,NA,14,ASSVDLASNTDTQY
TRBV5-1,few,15,ASKPGLADIFSYEQY
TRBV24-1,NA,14,ATSDTQGVKTDTQY
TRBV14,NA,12,ATTDRANTGELF
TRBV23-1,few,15,ASSQCIRQGISSPLH
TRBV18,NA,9,ASSGGREQY
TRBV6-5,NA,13,ASSRAQGAWETQY
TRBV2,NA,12,ASSGTGEGQPQH
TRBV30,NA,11,AWSPGQLSEQY
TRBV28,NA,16,ASSVPGQGNIGNQPQH
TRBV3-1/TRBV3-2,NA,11,ASSFRDRSGYT